The rows below give T cell receptor beta chains drawn from one sample of a study of blood T cell repertoires in COVID-19. Data came from immunoSEQ multiplex PCR; TCRdb stores just in-frame clones and leaves some out. The profile covers about 47,000 clones, with roughly 87% appearing a single time and less than 8% taken by the ten largest. The sequenced sample was peripheral blood. The origin of the receptors is a man between 60 and 75 years old with active COVID-19. The CDR3 runs from the conserved cysteine through the conserved F or W. Fields, in order: clone size, V gene, J gene, D gene, CDR3 DNA, CDR3 protein. The D gene is left open where the match is weak. Some rows have no size entry. The others give once, few or many, or a class for an expanded clone.

size: NA
V: TRBV13
J: TRBJ2-7
D: TRBD1
DNA: TGTGCCAGCAGCCTGGCGGACAGGGGGGGTTACGAGCAGTACTTC
CDR3: CASSLADRGGYEQYF

size: NA
V: TRBV23-1
J: TRBJ2-6
D: TRBD2
DNA: TGCGCCAGCAGTCCGCTTGGAACTAGCGGGAGCGAACCTCGGCTCCGCTCTGGGGCCAACGTCCTGACTTTC
CDR3: CASSPLGTSGSEPRLRSGANVLTF

size: NA
V: TRBV6-2/TRBV6-3
J: TRBJ1-5
D: NA
DNA: TGTGCCAGCAGTTCCCCCTCACAGGACGAGGCATCTCAGCCCCAGCATTTT
CDR3: CASSSPSQDEASQPQHF

size: NA
V: TRBV6-2/TRBV6-3
J: TRBJ2-2
D: TRBD2
DNA: TGTGCCAGCAGTTACTCGAGACTAGCGGGAGTAACCGGGGAGCTGTTTTTT
CDR3: CASSYSRLAGVTGELFF

size: NA
V: TRBV9
J: TRBJ2-2
D: TRBD2
DNA: TGTGCCAGCAGCGCGGGGGGGTCCACCGGGGAGCTGTTTTTT
CDR3: CASSAGGSTGELFF

size: NA
V: TRBV27
J: TRBJ2-6
D: TRBD1
DNA: TGTGCCAGCAGCAAAAACCCGGGACAGGTGAGCTCTGGGGCCAACGTCCTGACTTTC
CDR3: CASSKNPGQVSSGANVLTF

size: NA
V: TRBV6-5
J: TRBJ1-2
D: NA
DNA: TGTGCCAGCAGGGCCAGGGAACAGAGTGTCGGAGGCTACACCTTC
CDR3: CASRAREQSVGGYTF

size: few
V: TRBV30
J: TRBJ2-1
D: NA
DNA: TGTGCCTGTAACGTTGTCGAGCGCCCCTACAATGAGCAGTTCTTC
CDR3: CACNVVERPYNEQFF

size: NA
V: TRBV2
J: TRBJ2-5
D: NA
DNA: TGTGCCAGCAAATCAGGCGGGACTGCGGGGGAGACCCAGTACTTC
CDR3: CASKSGGTAGETQYF

size: NA
V: TRBV15
J: TRBJ1-2
D: NA
DNA: TGTGCCACCAGCAGAAACCCTGAAGGCAGGGCCGGTGGCTACACCTTC
CDR3: CATSRNPEGRAGGYTF

size: NA
V: TRBV7-6
J: TRBJ2-2
D: TRBD2
DNA: TGTGCCAGCAGCCCAAGAGGGCGGACTAGCGGGAGATATAGCACCGGGGAGCTGTTTTTT
CDR3: CASSPRGRTSGRYSTGELFF

size: NA
V: TRBV2
J: TRBJ2-5
D: TRBD2
DNA: TGTGCCAGCAGTTATACTAGCGGTAAGAAGACCCAGTACTTC
CDR3: CASSYTSGKKTQYF

size: NA
V: TRBV18
J: TRBJ1-6
D: NA
DNA: TGTGCCAGCTCGCCGGGAGACATTAATTCACCCCTCCACTTT
CDR3: CASSPGDINSPLHF

size: NA
V: TRBV15
J: TRBJ2-7
D: TRBD1
DNA: TGTGCCACCAGCAGAGATAGACAGGGGGCATTTCGGGAGCAGTACTTC
CDR3: CATSRDRQGAFREQYF

size: NA
V: TRBV20-1
J: TRBJ1-4
D: TRBD1
DNA: TGCAGTGCCCGGACAGGGGGCGGATTTTTT
CDR3: CSARTGGGFF

size: NA
V: TRBV30
J: TRBJ1-2
D: NA
DNA: TGTGCCTGGAGTGTACTTGGTGGCTACACCTTC
CDR3: CAWSVLGGYTF

size: NA
V: TRBV2
J: TRBJ1-2
D: NA
DNA: TGTGCCAGCAGTGAAAATATCCAGGTCGCTAACTATGGCTACACCTTC
CDR3: CASSENIQVANYGYTF

size: NA
V: TRBV27
J: TRBJ2-7
D: TRBD1
DNA: TGTGCCAGCAGTTTATCAGGGGGCGTTGGATACGAGCAGTACTTC
CDR3: CASSLSGGVGYEQYF

size: NA
V: TRBV10-3
J: TRBJ2-1
D: TRBD2
DNA: TGTGCCATCAGTGAGTCTGGGAGGGACAATGAGCAGTTCTTC
CDR3: CAISESGRDNEQFF

size: NA
V: TRBV3-1/TRBV3-2
J: TRBJ1-2
D: NA
DNA: TGTGCCAGCAGCCAAGGAGGGGGTGGGGCCCTCTATGGCTACACCTTC
CDR3: CASSQGGGGALYGYTF

size: NA
V: TRBV9
J: TRBJ1-5
D: TRBD1
DNA: TGTGCCAGCAGCGCCGGGACAGGGCGTCAGCCCCAGCATTTT
CDR3: CASSAGTGRQPQHF

size: NA
V: TRBV6-6
J: TRBJ1-5
D: NA
DNA: TGTGCCAGCAGTCCAGGACAGCAAGGCAAGTACCAGCCCCAGCATTTT
CDR3: CASSPGQQGKYQPQHF

size: once
V: TRBV5-4
J: TRBJ2-5
D: NA
DNA: TGTGCCAGCAGCTTGGCCCACGGTGGTGGAGTCGAGTACTTC
CDR3: CASSLAHGGGVEYF

size: NA
V: TRBV30
J: TRBJ2-7
D: NA
DNA: TGTGCCTGCGAATCGGGGAGTCGGAGCTCCTACGAGCAGTACTTC
CDR3: CACESGSRSSYEQYF

size: few
V: TRBV19
J: TRBJ2-7
D: TRBD2
DNA: TGTGCCAGTAGACCCAGCGGGGCCTACGAGCAGTACTTC
CDR3: CASRPSGAYEQYF

size: NA
V: TRBV4-2
J: TRBJ2-3
D: NA
DNA: TGTGCCAGCAGCCAGGGGGCGAGCCATAGCACAGATACGCAGTATTTT
CDR3: CASSQGASHSTDTQYF

size: NA
V: TRBV11-2
J: TRBJ2-7
D: NA
DNA: TGTGCCAGCAGCTTCGGACTCTACGAGCAGTACTTC
CDR3: CASSFGLYEQYF

size: NA
V: TRBV9
J: TRBJ2-3
D: TRBD2
DNA: TGTGCCAGCAGCCCTAGCGGGGGGGGAGATACGCAGTATTTT
CDR3: CASSPSGGGDTQYF

size: few
V: TRBV19
J: TRBJ2-2
D: NA
DNA: TGTGCCAGTAGAAGTCAAATGGAGATCGGGGAGCTGTTTTTT
CDR3: CASRSQMEIGELFF

size: NA
V: TRBV10-3
J: TRBJ1-2
D: NA
DNA: TGTGCCATCAGTGAGGCCCCCGGGAGCGTGAATGGCTACACCTTC
CDR3: CAISEAPGSVNGYTF

size: NA
V: TRBV5-5
J: TRBJ1-3
D: NA
DNA: TGTGCCAGCAGCTTGTGGGGCTACTCTGGAAACACCATATATTTT
CDR3: CASSLWGYSGNTIYF

size: NA
V: TRBV7-9
J: TRBJ2-7
D: NA
DNA: TGTGCCACAGAGGTGACAGACTCCTACGAGCAGTACTTC
CDR3: CATEVTDSYEQYF

size: NA
V: TRBV7-2
J: TRBJ2-3
D: NA
DNA: TGTGCCAGCAGCTTAGTAATTACCGGGAGAAGCGATACGCAGTATTTT
CDR3: CASSLVITGRSDTQYF

size: NA
V: TRBV19
J: TRBJ2-3
D: NA
DNA: TGTGCCAGTAGTCCATCTAGTGGGGCAGCACAAGATACGCAGTATTTT
CDR3: CASSPSSGAAQDTQYF

size: NA
V: TRBV10-3
J: TRBJ2-7
D: NA
DNA: TGTGCCATCAGTGTAGGGGCCGAGCAGTACTTC
CDR3: CAISVGAEQYF

size: NA
V: TRBV18
J: TRBJ2-5
D: NA
DNA: TGTGCCAGCTCACAGGGGGTAAATCGCCAAGAGACCCAGTACTTC
CDR3: CASSQGVNRQETQYF

size: NA
V: TRBV24-1
J: TRBJ2-3
D: TRBD2
DNA: TGTGCCACCAGTGATCTACGTAGCGGGGGCACAGATACGCAGTATTTT
CDR3: CATSDLRSGGTDTQYF

size: NA
V: TRBV2
J: TRBJ2-7
D: NA
DNA: TGTGCCAGCAAGGGGCGGGGCTCCTACGAGCAGTACTTC
CDR3: CASKGRGSYEQYF

size: few
V: TRBV4-3
J: TRBJ1-1
D: TRBD1
DNA: TGCGCCAGCAGCCAAGCGCGGGGACAGAAAGGCTCTGAAGCTTTCTTT
CDR3: CASSQARGQKGSEAFF

size: NA
V: TRBV28
J: TRBJ2-2
D: TRBD1
DNA: TGTGCCAGCAGCCAGACAGGGGGCAACACCGGGGAGCTGTTTTTT
CDR3: CASSQTGGNTGELFF

size: NA
V: TRBV7-2
J: TRBJ2-1
D: TRBD1
DNA: TGTGCCAGCAGCTGGGACAGGGAACCTTACAATGAGCAGTTCTTC
CDR3: CASSWDREPYNEQFF

size: few
V: TRBV19
J: TRBJ1-3
D: NA
DNA: TGTGCCAGTAGTATAGGTTTCCCTCCCCGGAACACCATATATTTT
CDR3: CASSIGFPPRNTIYF

size: NA
V: TRBV6-6
J: TRBJ1-4
D: NA
DNA: TGTGCCAGCAGTTACTCGAGACAGATTAATGAAAAACTGTTTTTT
CDR3: CASSYSRQINEKLFF

size: once
V: TRBV27
J: TRBJ2-1
D: TRBD2
DNA: TGTGCCAGCAGTCTAAGGACTAGCGGTTACAATGAGCAGTTCTTC
CDR3: CASSLRTSGYNEQFF

size: NA
V: TRBV28
J: TRBJ2-3
D: TRBD1
DNA: TGTGCCAGCACCGTGGCCGGGACAGGGATGGATACGCAGTATTTT
CDR3: CASTVAGTGMDTQYF

size: NA
V: TRBV3-1/TRBV3-2
J: TRBJ2-2
D: NA
DNA: TGTGCCAGCAGCCAAGTTTTCCTAGCTCCCGGGGAGCTGTTTTTT
CDR3: CASSQVFLAPGELFF

size: NA
V: TRBV25-1
J: TRBJ2-1
D: NA
DNA: TGTGCCAGCAGTGAATATGCACGGACCGTCGCGGGTGAGCAGTTCTTC
CDR3: CASSEYARTVAGEQFF

size: NA
V: TRBV4-1
J: TRBJ2-3
D: TRBD1
DNA: TGCGCCAGCAGCCTGGGGACAGGGGGTGGTACGCAGTATTTT
CDR3: CASSLGTGGGTQYF

size: NA
V: TRBV7-2
J: TRBJ1-5
D: NA
DNA: TGTGCCAGCAGCTTTTATGTCGATCAGCCCCAGCATTTT
CDR3: CASSFYVDQPQHF